This record looks at one T cell receptor beta chain sequence and its context. Across about two dozen US areas, participants ranged in age from roughly 18 to 95 years. Membership in each cohort depended on participant-reported clinical history. What the recovered Cohort 3 donors had was two negative PCRs, clearance, or symptom resolution. Germline CDR1 and CDR2: LGHDT and YNNKEL (reference sequence). The length of the CDR3 is 13 residues. V was pared by 4 bases and J by 4 bases, with 7 bases between. These data belong to a study of blood T cell repertoires in COVID-19. Study-level information: The study drew acute and convalescent COVID-19 samples from the United States, Italy and Spain.

The method was immunoSEQ multiplex PCR; TCRdb's version includes in-frame clones alone and lacks a portion of them. The sample includes more than 250,000 clones, just over 85% of them seen just once. Sequenced sample: PBMCs or T cells enriched from blood (not recorded which). This chain uses TRBV3-1 (or the pseudogene TRBV3-2) with TRBJ1-4; D gene ambiguous. The origin of this receptor is a young woman who had recovered from COVID-19. CDR3 DNA: TGTGCCAGCAGCCGCGCGGGTAATGAAAAACTGTTTTTT. It codes for CASSRAGNEKLFF.